This T cell receptor beta chain was sequenced for a study of blood T cells in healthy people across ages. For the second PCR, which ran for about 6 to 11 cycles, a sample-barcoded 5' primer and a J-beta primer mix were used. Each of the cDNA molecules was tagged by a template-switch adaptor with 12 random nucleotides. TCRdb independently ran MiXCR on the 5' RACE reads; one entry per CDR3 protein. The sample consists of almost 1 million distinct CDR3 sequences, 51% of them appearing once. The germline V gene has CDR1 LGHNA and CDR2 YSLEER. V lost 4 bases and J lost 3, with 16 bases in between. There are 15 residues in the CDR3.

The source of this sequence is a woman aged 55-69 years in good health. Sequencing used blood. The gene calls are TRBV4-3 and TRBJ2-7; D could derive from TRBD1 or TRBD2 (7 bases each). The CDR3, as DNA: TGCGCCAGCAGCCTAGGGAGGGACAGCCACTACGAGCAGTACTTC. Amino acids: CASSLGRDSHYEQYF.